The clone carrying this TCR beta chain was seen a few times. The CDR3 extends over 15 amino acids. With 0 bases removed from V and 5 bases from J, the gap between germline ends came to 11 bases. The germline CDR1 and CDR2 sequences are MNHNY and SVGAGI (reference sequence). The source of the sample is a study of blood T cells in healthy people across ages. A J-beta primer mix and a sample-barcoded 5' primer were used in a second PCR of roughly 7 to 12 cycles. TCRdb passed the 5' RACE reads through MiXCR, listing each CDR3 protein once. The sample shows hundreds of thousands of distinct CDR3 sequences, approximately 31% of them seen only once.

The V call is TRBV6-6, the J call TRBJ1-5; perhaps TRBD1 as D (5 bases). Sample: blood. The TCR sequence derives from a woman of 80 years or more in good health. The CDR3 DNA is TGTGCCAGCAGTTACTCAAGCAGAGGGGATCAGCCCCAGCATTTT. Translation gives CASSYSSRGDQPQHF.